This T cell receptor (beta chain) was sequenced for a study of blood T cell repertoires in COVID-19. Study as a whole: Researchers got acute and convalescent COVID-19 samples from the United States, Italy and Spain. The cDNA or gDNA used as material had been derived from T cells, B-cell-depleted T cells, or PBMCs.

The CDR3 covers 16 residues. Trimming pared 10 bases from V and 1 base from J, leaving 20 bases between. Germline CDR1 reads SEHNR; CDR2 reads FQNEAQ (reference sequence). Authors' processing steps: Cell counts per sample came from amplifying reference gene primers. Data came from immunoSEQ multiplex PCR; TCRdb stores just in-frame clones and leaves some out. The DNA was the basis for D and trimming; V, J and clone size are from that table. Here the sample spans 170,000 or so clones, 70% to 90% being singletons. Sample: peripheral blood. This sequence joins TRBV7-9 and TRBJ1-3; the D gene is possibly TRBD1 (5 bases). The receptor was isolated from a man between 45 and 60 years old with active or convalescent COVID-19. The DNA of the CDR3 is TGTGCCACCGCCCTTTTGGGGGGACGGTCTGGAAACACCATATATTTT. This translates into CATALLGGRSGNTIYF.